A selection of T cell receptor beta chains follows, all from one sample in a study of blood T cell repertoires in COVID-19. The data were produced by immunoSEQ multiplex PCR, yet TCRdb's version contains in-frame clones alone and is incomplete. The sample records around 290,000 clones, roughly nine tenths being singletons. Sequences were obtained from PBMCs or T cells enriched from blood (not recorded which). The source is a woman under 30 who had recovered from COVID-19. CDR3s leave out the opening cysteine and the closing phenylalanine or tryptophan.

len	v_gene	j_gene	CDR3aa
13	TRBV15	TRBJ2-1	ATSRTQGGNNEQF
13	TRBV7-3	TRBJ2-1	ASSLWLAGKDEQF
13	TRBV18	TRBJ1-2	ASSPLPGTGNGYT
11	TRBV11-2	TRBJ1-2	ARRWIVDYGYT
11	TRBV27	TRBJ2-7	ASSETGPHEQY
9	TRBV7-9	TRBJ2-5	ASSFQGTQY
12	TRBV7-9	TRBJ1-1	ASRPGQKNTEAF
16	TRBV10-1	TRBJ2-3	ASSEEAGGSSSTDTQY
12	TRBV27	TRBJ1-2	ASSPRTGGSGYT
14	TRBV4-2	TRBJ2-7	ASSQDVGRESGEQY
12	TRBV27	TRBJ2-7	ASSFGLDSYEQY
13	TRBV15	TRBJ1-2	ATSRDRQGRSGYT
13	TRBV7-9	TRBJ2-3	ASSLEREGPDTQY
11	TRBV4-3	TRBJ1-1	ASSQDWEGEAF
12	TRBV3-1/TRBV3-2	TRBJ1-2	ASSQIRQGGGYT
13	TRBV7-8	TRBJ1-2	ASSLNPGLQYGYT